The clone carrying this TCR beta chain was counted once. This sample stems from a study of OX40 agonist ivuxolimab in advanced cancers. Only in-frame clones appear in the TCRdb table, and some are missing; sequencing was by immunoSEQ multiplex PCR. Of nearly 45,000 clones in the sample, 75% to 85% were seen once. Germline loops: CDR1 SGHAT, CDR2 FQNNGV. After removal of 5 bases from V and 9 bases from J, the junction contained 6 bases not matched to a gene. This CDR3 contains 13 residues. The chain carries TRBV11-2 and TRBJ2-4; 8 nucleotides line up with TRBD1. The TCR originated in an adult with an advanced solid tumor such as melanoma, head and neck, liver or kidney cancer. Sequences were derived from CD4+ or CD8+ T cells sorted from blood, sampled in a trial of the OX40 agonist ivuxolimab. The CDR3 region has the DNA TGTGCCAGCAGCCCCCGGACAGGGACCATTCAGTACTTC. Translated, it gives CASSPRTGTIQYF.